One sample yielded the 16 T cell receptor beta chains listed below, sequenced in a study of T cell responses to AZD1222 COVID-19 vaccine. Sequencing was performed with immunoSEQ multiplex PCR; in TCRdb, only in-frame clones are kept and a portion is missing. In the table there are about 110,000 clones, about 91% of which are singletons. The sequencing here drew on peripheral blood, taken on day 0 of AZD1222 vaccination. The source of these receptors is an adult in good health.

This CDR3 is CASSPGQDYGYTF. CDR3 nucleotide sequence: TGTGCCAGCAGCCCAGGACAGGACTATGGCTACACCTTC. The J gene is TRBJ1-2, the V gene TRBV7-9; 7 bases line up with TRBD1. Trimming removed 5 bases from V and 3 bases from J; junction bases left unmatched: 3. The germline V gene has CDR1 SEHNR and CDR2 FQNEAQ (reference sequence). CDR3 length: 13 residues.

V usage is TRBV19 and J usage is TRBJ1-1, with D perhaps TRBD1 (5 bases). Trimming shortened V by 6 bases and J by 0 bases, and 29 bases separated the two germline ends. The CDR3 sequence is 20 residues long. Germline CDR1 and CDR2: LNHDA and SQIVND (reference sequence). This CDR3 is CASSRENSGRVGFMNTEAFF. In DNA, the CDR3 is TGTGCCAGTAGCAGAGAAAATTCGGGACGTGTGGGGTTCATGAACACTGAAGCTTTCTTT.

The chain links TRBV7-2 to TRBJ2-4, with D perhaps TRBD1 (6 bases). Germline V gene data show CDR1 as SGHTA and CDR2 as FQGNSA. Trimming removed 5 bases at V and 9 bases at J, with 17 bases between. CDR3 length equals 14 residues. The CDR3 region is CASSPNRAVGIQYF. In DNA, the CDR3 is TGTGCCAGCAGCCCAAACAGGGCGGTTGGCATTCAGTACTTC. The whole variable domain, remainder taken from reference TRBV7-2 and TRBJ2-4, is GAGVSQSPSNKVTEKGKDVELRCDPISGHTALYWYRQSLGQGLEFLIYFQGNSAPDKSGLPSDRFSAERTGGSVSTLTIQRTQQEDSAVYLCASSPNRAVGIQYFGAGTRLSVL.

V is TRBV7-9 and J is TRBJ1-5; no firm D call. The CDR3 runs to 15 residues. CDR1 and CDR2 (germline): SEHNR, FQNEAQ (reference sequence). With 5 bases removed from V and 4 bases from J, the gap between germline ends came to 15 bases. For the CDR3, the DNA is TGTGCCAGCAGCAGAGCCGGATTGGCTAATCAGCCCCAGCATTTT. This sequence encodes CASSRAGLANQPQHF.

The J gene is TRBJ2-7, the V gene TRBV5-6; D is unclear. The CDR3 covers 13 residues. V was trimmed by 1 base and J by 2 bases, leaving 7 bases between them. Germline CDR1 reads SGHDT; CDR2 reads YYEEEE. Here the CDR3 DNA reads TGTGCCAGCAGCTTGCGCGGCACCTACGAGCAGTACTTC. Amino acid sequence: CASSLRGTYEQYF.

The genes are TRBV5-5 and TRBJ1-2; 9 bases match TRBD1. CDR3 length equals 14 residues. The germline V gene encodes CDR1 SGHKS and CDR2 YYEKEE (reference sequence). J was trimmed by 8 bases and V by 0 bases; bases with no gene match: 5. CDR3 nucleotide sequence: TGTGCCAGCAGCTTGGGGGACAGGGTAGGAGGCTACACCTTC. Protein product: CASSLGDRVGGYTF.

The CDR3: CASSLSDGFYEQYF. The CDR3 DNA reads as TGTGCCAGCAGCCTTTCGGACGGATTCTACGAGCAGTACTTC. The chain uses TRBV7-9 and TRBJ2-7, with no clear D. Germline V CDR1 and CDR2: SEHNR, FQNEAQ (reference sequence). CDR3 length: 14 amino acids. The V end lost 5 bases, the J end lost 3 bases, and 14 bases lay between the germline ends.

This clone was observed a few times. As DNA, the CDR3 is TGTGCCAGCAGTGAATCCAGGGGGAATTCTGAAGCTTTCTTT. Residues: CASSESRGNSEAFF. V gene TRBV6-1 combines with J gene TRBJ1-1, with 7 bases aligning to TRBD1. V lost 2 bases, J lost 6 bases, and 6 bases stayed unmatched. The CDR3 runs to 14 residues. Germline V gene lookup returns CDR1 MNHNS and CDR2 SASEGT.

The J gene is TRBJ1-5, the V gene TRBV7-2, with D perhaps matching TRBD1 (6 bases). The V end lost 4 bases, the J end lost 5 bases, and 12 bases lay between the germline ends. Looked up from germline, CDR1 is SGHTA and CDR2 is FQGNSA. There are 14 residues in the CDR3. The CDR3 DNA follows: TGTGCCAGCAGCTCCAGGGGCTTCGATCAGCCCCAGCATTTT. Encoded protein: CASSSRGFDQPQHF.

This chain joins TRBV5-1 and TRBJ1-6, with unresolved D. This CDR3 is 14 amino acids long. Per germline, CDR1 SGHRS and CDR2 YFSETQ. V lost 0 bases, J lost 7 bases, and 8 bases lay in between. In DNA, the CDR3 is TGCGCCAGCAGCTTGGAGGGATGGAATTCACCCCTCCACTTT. The encoded protein is CASSLEGWNSPLHF.

This clone was seen once. The chain uses TRBV5-4 and TRBJ2-7, with 10 bases lining up with TRBD1. CDR3 length equals 14 residues. Germline CDR1 and CDR2: SGHNT and YYREEE (reference sequence). The J segment lost 4 bases and the V segment lost 4 bases, leaving 5 bases of the junction unmatched. The CDR3, as DNA: TGTGCCAGCAGCCCCGGGACAGGGGTTTACGAGCAGTACTTC. Translation gives CASSPGTGVYEQYF. The variable domain in full, with the rest retrieved from reference TRBV5-4 and TRBJ2-7, is ETGVTQSPTHLIKTRGQQVTLRCSSQSGHNTVSWYQQALGQGPQFIFQYYREEENGRGNFPPRFSGLQFPNYSSELNVNALELDDSALYLCASSPGTGVYEQYFGPGTRLTVT.

The genes are TRBV7-6 and TRBJ2-1; TRBD1 might be the D (5 bases). The V gene's germline CDR1 is SGHVS and CDR2 FNYEAQ. The V gene lost 1 base and the J gene lost 5 bases, with 6 bases spanning the gap. The CDR3 length is 13 residues. CDR3 residues: CASSLVRDNEQFF. DNA of the CDR3: TGTGCCAGCAGCTTAGTCAGGGACAATGAGCAGTTCTTC.

This sequence joins TRBV12-3 or TRBV12-4 and TRBJ2-5; D is unclear. The V end was cut by 5 bases, the J end by 5 bases, with 6 bases between. The CDR3 runs to 11 residues. CDR3 residues: CASSPSETQYF. CDR3 DNA sequence: TGTGCCAGCAGTCCGTCCGAGACCCAGTACTTC.

This clone was observed once. The gene calls are TRBV2 and TRBJ2-2; 11 positions match TRBD2. Germline V gives CDR1 SNHLY, CDR2 FYNNEI. The CDR3 length is 16 residues. Trimming at V came to 7 bases and at J to 3 bases, leaving 7 bases not matched to a gene. CDR3 nucleotides: TGTGCCAGCACCGAGGGGACTAGCGGATACACCGGGGAGCTGTTTTTT. Residues: CASTEGTSGYTGELFF.

The DNA of the CDR3 is TGCAGTGCCGGGAATCAGCCCCAGCATTTT. Amino acid sequence: CSAGNQPQHF. The rearrangement links TRBV20-1 to TRBJ1-5; D call uncertain. V was trimmed by 6 bases and J by 4 bases, leaving 4 bases between them. This CDR3 is built from 10 residues. Germline V CDR1 and CDR2: DFQATT, SNEGSKA (reference sequence).

The chain joins TRBV28 to TRBJ1-1; D may be TRBD1 (6 bases). The CDR3 is 13 residues long. CDR1 is MDHEN and CDR2 is SYDVKM in the germline V gene. Trimming stripped 5 bases from V and 8 bases from J, with 15 bases between. The CDR3 DNA follows: TGTGCCAGCAGTCTGGACAGCCGATTCGAAGCTTTCTTT. Amino acid sequence: CASSLDSRFEAFF.